Shown below are 31 T cell receptor beta chains from a single sample sequenced in a study of PD-1 blockade in classical Hodgkin lymphoma. Time point described: cycle 4 day 1 (C4D1), after less than 7 weeks of nivolumab. Each patient's relapse followed autologous stem cell transplantation, and brentuximab vedotin exposure varied. The repertoire was sequenced with immunoSEQ multiplex PCR; TCRdb's copy has only in-frame clones and lacks some. This sample yields over 80,000 clones, of which roughly 78% are seen a single time; about 9.4% belongs to the top ten. The material sequenced was peripheral blood mononuclear cells (PBMCs), taken before the fourth cycle of nivolumab. The receptors stem from a human donor with classical Hodgkin lymphoma.

This clone has only one observation. The rearrangement joins TRBV6-6 to TRBJ2-1, with 11 bases that match TRBD2. V dropped 0 bases and J dropped 9; count of bases not matched to a gene: 1. Germline V lookup: CDR1 MNHNY, CDR2 SVGAGI (reference sequence). This CDR3 region has 14 residues. CDR3 residues: CASSYSTSGTEQFF. DNA of the CDR3: TGTGCCAGCAGTTACTCGACTAGCGGGACTGAGCAGTTCTTC.

The chain uses TRBV6-6 and TRBJ2-5; possible D gene TRBD1, 6 bases. The germline V and J ends were trimmed by 2 bases and 13 bases, with 26 bases remaining between them. The CDR3 covers 16 residues. Germline loops: CDR1 MNHNY, CDR2 SVGAGI (reference sequence). The CDR3 sequence is CASSYIPQGGRGRGYF. The CDR3 nucleotides read TGTGCCAGCAGTTACATTCCACAGGGTGGCCGCGGTCGTGGGTACTTC.

The chain is built from TRBV30 and TRBJ2-4; TRBD1 agrees at 7 bases. The V gene's germline CDR1 is GTSNPN and CDR2 SVGIG (reference sequence). The V segment lost 2 bases and the J segment 0 bases; nucleotides outside the gene matches: 13. The CDR3 is 18 amino acids. The CDR3 DNA reads TGTGCCTGGAGTCCACCCATGACAGGGCCCGTAGCCAAAAACATTCAGTACTTC. It is translated as CAWSPPMTGPVAKNIQYF.

The chain is built from TRBV5-1 and TRBJ2-3; D is perhaps TRBD2 (7 bases). The germline V gene encodes CDR1 SGHRS and CDR2 YFSETQ. The CDR3 length is 16 residues. V lost 4 bases to trimming and J lost 0 bases, with 15 bases between them. The CDR3 coding sequence is TGCGCCAGCAGCCCGGGGGCTAGCGGAAGCACAGATACGCAGTATTTT. Translated: CASSPGASGSTDTQYF.

This chain connects TRBV27 to TRBJ1-2, with 7 bases matching TRBD1. The germline V gene encodes CDR1 MNHEY and CDR2 SMNVEV (reference sequence). CDR3 length: 13 amino acids. The trim removed 5 bases at V and 5 bases at J, leaving 5 bases unmatched. The CDR3 DNA reads TGTGCCAGCAGTCGAGGGGGCCGGTATGGCTACACCTTC. Translation gives CASSRGGRYGYTF.

The chain joins TRBV2 to TRBJ1-1; weak D call: TRBD1 (6 bases). The CDR3 is 15 residues long. With 4 bases removed from V and 2 bases from J, the gap between germline ends came to 14 bases. Germline V gene data show CDR1 as SNHLY and CDR2 as FYNNEI. DNA of the CDR3: TGTGCCAGCAGTGTACGGGACACCGAAAACACTGAAGCTTTCTTT. The encoded protein is CASSVRDTENTEAFF.

This clone was recorded only once. In DNA, the CDR3 is TGTGCCAGCAGGGAAATGGGACTAGGGATAGAAACGCAGTATTTT. This translates into CASREMGLGIETQYF. The genes are TRBV2 and TRBJ2-3, with 8 nucleotides matching TRBD2. V lost 6 bases to trimming and J lost 9 bases; unmatched junction nucleotides: 14. Germline V gene lookup returns CDR1 SNHLY and CDR2 FYNNEI. The length of the CDR3 is 15 residues.

V is TRBV28 and J is TRBJ2-1, with D perhaps matching TRBD1 (5 bases). V was cut by 6 bases and J by 0 bases, with 15 bases left in between. Germline CDR1 reads MDHEN; CDR2 reads SYDVKM. This CDR3 spans 16 amino acids. For the CDR3, the DNA is TGTGCCAGCAGACAAGACAGCCCAAGCTCCTACAATGAGCAGTTCTTC. Protein: CASRQDSPSSYNEQFF.

As DNA, the CDR3 is TGTGCCAGCAGCTTGGTGGGACGGCACTACGAGCAGTACTTC. It codes for CASSLVGRHYEQYF. The J gene is TRBJ2-7, the V gene TRBV30; D possibly uses TRBD1 or TRBD2 (5 bases each). The germline V gene has CDR1 GTSNPN and CDR2 SVGIG (reference sequence). The CDR3 is made up of 14 amino acids. Deletions cut 8 bases from V and 3 bases from J, with 20 bases between.

The rearrangement uses TRBV5-4 and TRBJ2-7; TRBD2 is a possible D gene (6 bases). Germline loops: CDR1 SGHNT, CDR2 YYREEE (reference sequence). The CDR3 is 14 residues long. V was clipped by 4 bases and J by 6 bases, with 17 bases between them. The CDR3 DNA is TGTGCCAGCAGCACCGGAGGGACCAGAGGCGAGCAGTACTTC. Encoded protein: CASSTGGTRGEQYF. The full variable domain, its missing parts supplied by reference TRBV5-4 and TRBJ2-7, is ETGVTQSPTHLIKTRGQQVTLRCSSQSGHNTVSWYQQALGQGPQFIFQYYREEENGRGNFPPRFSGLQFPNYSSELNVNALELDDSALYLCASSTGGTRGEQYFGPGTRLTVT.

The V call is TRBV18, the J call TRBJ2-1; TRBD2 aligns across 16 bases. J was trimmed by 12 bases and V by 2 bases; bases with no gene match: 7. The CDR3 loop spans 16 amino acids. Germline lookup yields CDR1 KGHSH and CDR2 LQKENI. This CDR3 reads CASSPEGTSGRGVQFF. The DNA for the CDR3 is TGTGCCAGCTCACCAGAAGGGACTAGCGGGAGGGGTGTGCAGTTCTTC. The entire variable domain, with the rest obtained from reference TRBV18 and TRBJ2-1, is as follows: NAGVMQNPRHLVRRRGQEARLRCSPMKGHSHVYWYRQLPEEGLKFMVYLQKENIIDESGMPKERFSAEFPKEGPSILRIQQVVRGDSAAYFCASSPEGTSGRGVQFFGPGTRLTVL.

The chain is built from TRBV19 and TRBJ1-1; 8 bases align to TRBD1. In germline, CDR1 is LNHDA, CDR2 SQIVND (reference sequence). The CDR3 loop spans 16 amino acids. V gave up 2 bases and J gave up 1 base; unmatched junction bases: 6. For the CDR3, the DNA is TGTGCCAGTAGTATAAGGACAGGGTGGGAGAACACTGAAGCTTTCTTT. Protein: CASSIRTGWENTEAFF.

The J gene is TRBJ1-2, the V gene TRBV18, with TRBD1 matching over 8 bases. This CDR3 comprises 13 residues. V was pared by 3 bases and J by 8 bases, with 5 bases of the junction left unmatched. Germline CDR1 reads KGHSH; CDR2 reads LQKENI. CDR3 residues: CASSPAGGDGYTF. CDR3 sequence (DNA): TGTGCCAGCTCACCCGCAGGGGGCGACGGCTACACCTTC.

The rearrangement uses TRBV5-4 and TRBJ2-5, with no clear D. Trimming stripped 4 bases from V and 5 bases from J, with 12 bases between. The CDR3 contains 13 residues. CDR1 is SGHNT and CDR2 is YYREEE in the germline V gene (reference sequence). As DNA, the CDR3 is TGTGCCAGCAGCCGCACCCGAGCGGAGACCCAGTACTTC. Protein: CASSRTRAETQYF.

The gene calls are TRBV4-1 and TRBJ2-7; D is unclear. CDR3 length: 14 amino acids. Trimming left V 0 bases short and J 0 bases short, with 6 bases between. CDR1 MGHRA and CDR2 YSYEKL come from the germline V gene. CDR3 in DNA: TGCGCCAGCAGCCAAGATTACGGCTCCTACGAGCAGTACTTC. Translated: CASSQDYGSYEQYF.

This clone was picked up a small number of times. The rearrangement uses TRBV28 and TRBJ2-1, with 8 positions matching TRBD2. V shed 4 bases and J 0 bases; nucleotides not matched to a gene: 17. The CDR3 has 20 residues. CDR1 and CDR2 (germline): MDHEN, SYDVKM. The CDR3 loop reads CASSSSSGLLAASSYNEQFF. The CDR3 bases are TGTGCCAGCAGTTCCTCAAGTGGCCTACTAGCGGCAAGCTCCTACAATGAGCAGTTCTTC.

The rearrangement joins TRBV28 to TRBJ2-7; D may be TRBD1 or TRBD2 (6 bases each). CDR1 is MDHEN and CDR2 is SYDVKM in the germline V gene. With 2 bases removed from V and 4 bases from J, the gap between germline ends came to 15 bases. This CDR3 spans 15 amino acids. CDR3 in amino acids: CASSLKGGRSYEQYF. CDR3 nucleotides: TGTGCCAGCAGTTTAAAGGGGGGTAGGTCGTACGAGCAGTACTTC.

The rearrangement joins TRBV7-9 to TRBJ1-6; D is possibly TRBD1 (6 bases). The germline gives CDR1 SEHNR, CDR2 FQNEAQ (reference sequence). CDR3 length: 17 residues. The V and J ends lost 3 bases and 1 base respectively, with 13 bases between them. CDR3 bases: TGTGCCAGCAGCTTTGGCGGGGGCCGGTCCTATAATTCACCCCTCCACTTT. Translation gives CASSFGGGRSYNSPLHF.

The rearrangement joins TRBV27 to TRBJ2-5, with 7 bases matching TRBD2. The J segment lost 1 base and the V segment lost 1 base, leaving 6 bases of the junction unmatched. Looked up from germline, CDR1 is MNHEY and CDR2 is SMNVEV (reference sequence). CDR3 length: 16 amino acids. For the CDR3, the DNA is TGTGCCAGCAGTTTATTGGCTAGCGGACTCCAAGAGACCCAGTACTTC. It is translated as CASSLLASGLQETQYF.

This clone is medium-sized by share. V is TRBV7-2 and J is TRBJ1-6, with TRBD1 matching over 11 bases. Germline CDR1 and CDR2: SGHTA and FQGNSA. Trimming cost V 2 bases and J 9 bases; bases outside gene matches: 3. This CDR3 comprises 15 residues. The CDR3 loop is CASSLRTGGLSPLHF. In DNA form, the CDR3 reads TGTGCCAGCAGCTTAAGGACAGGGGGCCTTTCACCCCTCCACTTT.

The count of this clone is one. This rearrangement joins TRBV5-1 to TRBJ2-2, with 10 bases lining up with TRBD1. Losses at the gene ends were 3 bases for V and 4 bases for J; bases not matched to a gene: 6. CDR3 size: 16 residues. Germline loops: CDR1 SGHRS, CDR2 YFSETQ. The CDR3: CASSSRQGASTGELFF. The DNA for the CDR3 is TGCGCCAGCAGCTCCCGACAGGGGGCGAGCACCGGGGAGCTGTTTTTT.

The chain combines TRBV19 with TRBJ2-6; no definite D call. There are 14 residues in the CDR3. V was cut by 5 bases and J by 0 bases, with 5 bases left in between. From germline, CDR1 is LNHDA and CDR2 SQIVND (reference sequence). CDR3 protein: CASSVSSGANVLTF. Here the CDR3 DNA reads TGTGCCAGTAGTGTGAGCTCTGGGGCCAACGTCCTGACTTTC.

J is TRBJ1-2 and V is TRBV4-1; 11 bases agree with TRBD1. Germline V gives CDR1 MGHRA, CDR2 YSYEKL. The junction had 6 bases not matched to a gene; V was cut back by 2 bases and J by 7 bases. The CDR3 is 15 residues long. The CDR3 spells CASSQPGQGALGYTF. The CDR3 nucleotides are TGCGCCAGCAGCCAACCTGGACAGGGGGCGCTTGGCTACACCTTC.

V and J are TRBV27 and TRBJ2-7; 16 bases agree with TRBD2. Germline V gene sequence: CDR1 MNHEY, CDR2 SMNVEV (reference sequence). The CDR3 is 18 amino acids. The ends lost 4 bases at V and 4 bases at J; junction bases unmatched: 10. CDR3 loop: CASSSRGLAGGPSYEQYF. As DNA, the CDR3 is TGTGCCAGCAGTTCCCGGGGACTAGCGGGAGGGCCATCGTACGAGCAGTACTTC.

This rearrangement joins TRBV5-1 to TRBJ2-3; no clear D gene. Trimming took off 1 base at V and 0 bases at J, with 3 bases between the two ends. The germline CDR1 and CDR2 sequences are SGHRS and YFSETQ. The CDR3 runs 13 residues. The CDR3 DNA reads as TGCGCCAGCAGCTTGCATAGCACAGATACGCAGTATTTT. Its translation is CASSLHSTDTQYF.

The rearrangement uses TRBV19 and TRBJ1-3; no firm D call. The germline gives CDR1 LNHDA, CDR2 SQIVND (reference sequence). This CDR3 has 14 amino acids. The V end lost 8 bases, the J end lost 0 bases, and 11 bases lay between the germline ends. The CDR3 loop reads CASSGPNSGNTIYF. CDR3 bases: TGTGCCAGTTCCGGGCCTAACTCTGGAAACACCATATATTTT.

The V call is TRBV29-1, the J call TRBJ1-5, with 9 bases matching TRBD1. The CDR3 runs 13 residues. Trimming removed 4 bases from V and 6 bases from J; junction bases left unmatched: 4. Germline V lookup: CDR1 SQVTM, CDR2 ANQGSEA. The CDR3 DNA reads as TGCAGCGTTGGGCGGGACAGGGTTCAGCCCCAGCATTTT. It translates to CSVGRDRVQPQHF.

The chain couples TRBV19 to TRBJ1-4; possible D gene TRBD1, 6 bases. Deletions cut 6 bases from V and 0 bases from J, with 14 bases between. The CDR3 totals 16 residues. Germline V gene lookup returns CDR1 LNHDA and CDR2 SQIVND (reference sequence). Here the CDR3 DNA reads TGTGCCAGTAGGTCAGCGGGGGCTGCAACTAATGAAAAACTGTTTTTT. This translates into CASRSAGAATNEKLFF.

This sequence joins TRBV11-2 and TRBJ2-7; 7 bases map to TRBD2. The CDR3 length is 15 residues. V shed 5 bases and J 4 bases; nucleotides not matched to a gene: 11. Per germline, CDR1 SGHAT and CDR2 FQNNGV. The CDR3 region is CASSHYGGSPYEQYF. Written as DNA, the CDR3 is TGTGCCAGCAGCCATTACGGGGGGTCCCCTTACGAGCAGTACTTC.

The chain carries TRBV7-6 and TRBJ2-2; D may be TRBD2 (6 bases). This CDR3 is 15 amino acids long. Trimming stripped 3 bases from V and 2 bases from J, with 10 bases between. Germline V CDR1 and CDR2: SGHVS, FNYEAQ. CDR3 sequence: CASSFFGRNTGELFF. CDR3 sequence (DNA): TGTGCCAGCAGCTTTTTCGGGAGAAACACCGGGGAGCTGTTTTTT.

Only a few counts were recorded for this clone. The rearrangement links TRBV29-1 to TRBJ1-2; TRBD1 matches at 7 bases. The J segment lost 8 bases and the V segment lost 2 bases, leaving 8 bases of the junction unmatched. From germline, CDR1 is SQVTM and CDR2 ANQGSEA. This CDR3 region has 13 residues. The CDR3 protein is CSVETLQGKGYTF. CDR3 bases: TGCAGCGTTGAAACTTTACAGGGGAAAGGCTACACCTTC.